Presented here are 20 T cell receptor beta chains from one specimen sequenced in a study of control samples from healthy donors and cancer patients. Using immunoSEQ multiplex PCR, the repertoire was profiled, and TCRdb retains in-frame clones only, with some absent. The sample yields tens of thousands of clones, 89% seen once. Sequenced input: blood. The receptors here all came from a man in his forties or fifties in good health.

The J gene is TRBJ1-1, the V gene TRBV4-2, with D maybe TRBD1 (5 bases). Trimming stripped 7 bases from V and 1 base from J, with 22 bases between. The CDR3 spans 17 residues. Per the germline V gene, CDR1 is LGHNA and CDR2 is YNFKEQ. The CDR3 sequence is CASTSNPATDSNTEAFF. The CDR3 DNA reads TGTGCCAGCACCTCAAACCCCGCGACAGATTCGAACACTGAAGCTTTCTTT.

This chain joins TRBV27 and TRBJ1-2, with D unclear. With 10 bases removed from V and 7 bases from J, the gap between germline ends came to 22 bases. This CDR3 comprises 14 residues. CDR1 and CDR2 from the germline V gene are MNHEY and SMNVEV (reference sequence). The CDR3 nucleotides read TGTGCCACCTATGGCCCATACCTTTGGGGTGGCTACACCTTC. Protein product: CATYGPYLWGGYTF.

The J gene is TRBJ2-7, the V gene TRBV6-5; no definite D call. This CDR3 comprises 15 residues. Per germline, CDR1 MNHEY and CDR2 SVGAGI. Trimming stripped 6 bases from V and 3 bases from J, with 18 bases between. DNA for the CDR3: TGTGCCAGCAGACGAGACTCAACAATCAACTACGAGCAGTACTTC. Its protein is CASRRDSTINYEQYF.

The V gene is TRBV2, the J gene TRBJ2-3; D might be TRBD1 or TRBD2, each matching 5 bases. Trimming left V 3 bases short and J 3 bases short, with 10 bases between. The CDR3 consists of 14 residues. Looked up from germline, CDR1 is SNHLY and CDR2 is FYNNEI. CDR3 in amino acids: CASSEGETTDTQYF. CDR3 sequence (DNA): TGTGCCAGCAGTGAGGGGGAAACGACAGATACGCAGTATTTT.

This sequence joins TRBV24-1 and TRBJ2-3; TRBD1 is a possible D gene (5 bases). The V end lost 5 bases, the J end lost 7 bases, and 15 bases lay between the germline ends. In germline, CDR1 is KGHDR, CDR2 SFDVKD. This CDR3 comprises 14 residues. The CDR3 spells CATSGAGKLNTQYF. CDR3 sequence (DNA): TGTGCCACCAGTGGGGCAGGGAAGCTAAATACGCAGTATTTT.

This clone showed up just a few times. V is TRBV7-9 and J is TRBJ1-1; a weak D match, TRBD1 (6 bases). CDR3 length equals 17 residues. Germline V gene data show CDR1 as SEHNR and CDR2 as FQNEAQ (reference sequence). V was trimmed by 4 bases and J by 8 bases, leaving 26 bases between them. The CDR3 coding sequence is TGTGCCAGCAGCTCCGGGGGGTTTGGACAGCGCTATTCGGAAGCTTTCTTT. Its protein is CASSSGGFGQRYSEAFF.

J is TRBJ2-4 and V is TRBV14, with D unresolved. Germline V gives CDR1 SGHDN, CDR2 FVKESK. V lost 0 bases and J 0 bases, leaving 12 bases between the germline ends. The CDR3 has 17 amino acids. CDR3 loop: CASSQDHGVRAKNIQYF. In DNA form, the CDR3 reads TGTGCCAGCAGCCAAGATCATGGGGTAAGAGCCAAAAACATTCAGTACTTC.

V is TRBV30 and J is TRBJ1-5; 12 nucleotides agree with TRBD1. From germline, CDR1 is GTSNPN and CDR2 SVGIG (reference sequence). There are 15 residues in the CDR3. The trim removed 2 bases at V and 6 bases at J, leaving 5 bases unmatched. The CDR3 here is CAWSSGTGGIQPQHF. The CDR3 DNA is TGTGCCTGGAGTTCCGGGACAGGGGGCATTCAGCCCCAGCATTTT.

This chain links TRBV19 with TRBJ1-4; TRBD1 aligns across 8 bases. Per germline, CDR1 LNHDA and CDR2 SQIVND (reference sequence). The CDR3 has 18 residues. J was trimmed by 8 bases and V by 6 bases; bases with no gene match: 20. In DNA, the CDR3 is TGTGCCAGTAGCCCCCCAGGACTCTCAGGGGGCACAGGGGAAAAACTGTTTTTT. The encoded protein is CASSPPGLSGGTGEKLFF. The variable domain in full, with the rest retrieved from reference TRBV19 and TRBJ1-4, is DGGITQSPKYLFRKEGQNVTLSCEQNLNHDAMYWYRQDPGQGLRLIYYSQIVNDFQKGDIAEGYSVSREKKESFPLTVTSAQKNPTAFYLCASSPPGLSGGTGEKLFFGSGTQLSVL.

The chain joins TRBV27 to TRBJ1-6, with unresolved D. This CDR3 region has 12 residues. The germline V and J ends were trimmed by 3 bases and 5 bases, with 2 bases remaining between them. Germline CDR1 and CDR2: MNHEY and SMNVEV (reference sequence). CDR3 nucleotides: TGTGCCAGCAGTTTTCATAATTCACCCCTCCACTTT. This sequence encodes CASSFHNSPLHF.

The V call is TRBV5-1, the J call TRBJ2-5, with TRBD2 matching 8 bases. CDR3 length equals 15 residues. Per the germline V gene, CDR1 is SGHRS and CDR2 is YFSETQ. Trimming removed 0 bases from V and 5 bases from J; junction bases left unmatched: 6. In nucleotides, the CDR3 is TGCGCCAGCAGCTTGGCGCCAGCGGGGGCCGAGACCCAGTACTTC. Translation: CASSLAPAGAETQYF.

The rearrangement links TRBV6-1 to TRBJ2-7, with D perhaps matching TRBD2 (5 bases). The length of the CDR3 is 15 residues. Germline-derived CDR1 and CDR2 are MNHNS and SASEGT. V was trimmed by 2 bases and J by 3 bases, leaving 14 bases between them. The CDR3 nucleotides are TGTGCCAGCAGTGAAAATTTGGTGGGGAGCTACGAGCAGTACTTC. Translation: CASSENLVGSYEQYF.

The chain has TRBV18 and TRBJ1-5, with D perhaps matching TRBD1 (6 bases). V was shortened by 3 bases and J by 1 base, with 7 bases between the two germline ends. Looked up from germline, CDR1 is KGHSH and CDR2 is LQKENI. There are 14 residues in the CDR3. DNA of the CDR3: TGTGCCAGCTCACCCCAGGGGAGCAATCAGCCCCAGCATTTT. It yields the protein CASSPQGSNQPQHF.

The V gene is TRBV5-1, the J gene TRBJ2-7; D may be TRBD2 (7 bases). This CDR3 region has 15 residues. CDR1 SGHRS and CDR2 YFSETQ come from the germline V gene. Deletions cut 0 bases from V and 5 bases from J, with 15 bases between. The DNA of the CDR3 is TGCGCCAGCAGCTTGGAGGGTAGGGGGAGGGACGAGCAGTACTTC. Its translation is CASSLEGRGRDEQYF. The full variable domain, in which reference TRBV5-1 and TRBJ2-7 provide the parts outside the CDR3, is KAGVTQTPRYLIKTRGQQVTLSCSPISGHRSVSWYQQTPGQGLQFLFEYFSETQRNKGNFPGRFSGRQFSNSRSEMNVSTLELGDSALYLCASSLEGRGRDEQYFGPGTRLTVT.

This clone appeared a few times. The rearrangement links TRBV11-3 to TRBJ2-7, with 9 bases aligning to TRBD2. Germline CDR1 is SGHNT and CDR2 is YENEEA. The V gene end was trimmed by 4 bases and the J gene end by 5 bases; junction bases not matched to a gene: 3. The CDR3 sequence is 13 residues long. The CDR3 is CASSSGLANEQYF. CDR3 sequence (DNA): TGTGCCAGCAGCTCCGGACTAGCGAACGAGCAGTACTTC.

The sample holds one count of this clone. The rearrangement links TRBV5-1 to TRBJ1-2; D gene ambiguous. CDR1 and CDR2 from the germline V gene are SGHRS and YFSETQ. The CDR3 length is 12 residues. V lost 2 bases and J 8 bases, leaving 10 bases between the germline ends. CDR3 loop: CASSLDLGGYTF. CDR3 sequence (DNA): TGCGCCAGCAGCTTAGACCTTGGCGGCTACACCTTC.

This clone has just a few counts. This chain uses TRBV30 with TRBJ2-3, with a possible D match to TRBD1 (6 bases). Germline V gene sequence: CDR1 GTSNPN, CDR2 SVGIG (reference sequence). This CDR3 is 14 amino acids long. Trimming pared 4 bases from V and 2 bases from J, leaving 13 bases between. CDR3 nucleotide sequence: TGTGCCTGGAATACAGGGAGTCACACAGATACGCAGTATTTT. This codes for CAWNTGSHTDTQYF.

The gene calls are TRBV6-5 and TRBJ2-5; 9 bases are a match to TRBD1. Unmatched junction bases numbered 6, after V lost 4 bases and J lost 3 bases. From germline, CDR1 is MNHEY and CDR2 SVGAGI. CDR3 length: 15 residues. The CDR3 nucleotides read TGTGCCAGCAGTTCCAACGGACAGGGGAAAGAGACCCAGTACTTC. It codes for CASSSNGQGKETQYF.

The chain is built from TRBV29-1 and TRBJ2-5; the match to TRBD1 covers 8 bases. V dropped 0 bases and J dropped 3; count of bases not matched to a gene: 9. The CDR3 loop spans 16 amino acids. Germline V gene data show CDR1 as SQVTM and CDR2 as ANQGSEA. DNA of the CDR3: TGCAGCGTTGAAGATGGGTTGCAGGGGGCCGAAGAGACCCAGTACTTC. Translating it yields CSVEDGLQGAEETQYF. The full variable domain, its missing parts supplied by reference TRBV29-1 and TRBJ2-5, is SAVISQKPSRDICQRGTSLTIQCQVDSQVTMMFWYRQQPGQSLTLIATANQGSEATYESGFVIDKFPISRPNLTFSTLTVSNMSPEDSSIYLCSVEDGLQGAEETQYFGPGTRLLVL.

The chain employs TRBV9 and TRBJ1-2; possible D gene TRBD1, 5 bases. The CDR3 covers 14 residues. V was shortened by 3 bases and J by 8 bases, with 17 bases between the two germline ends. Germline V gene sequence: CDR1 SGDLS, CDR2 YYNGEE. The CDR3 region has the DNA TGTGCCAGCAGCGCTTACCCGGGACGAGGAGGCTACACCTTC. Its translation: CASSAYPGRGGYTF. The entire variable domain, with the rest obtained from reference TRBV9 and TRBJ1-2, is as follows: DSGVTQTPKHLITATGQRVTLRCSPRSGDLSVYWYQQSLDQGLQFLIQYYNGEERAKGNILERFSAQQFPDLHSELNLSSLELGDSALYFCASSAYPGRGGYTFGSGTRLTVV.